A single sample is the source of the 10 T cell receptor beta chains below, sequenced in a study of control samples from healthy donors and cancer patients. TCRdb's table, derived via immunoSEQ multiplex PCR, lists solely in-frame clones and lacks some. The data show 50,000 or so clones, roughly 86% seen once. The sequenced sample was blood. Receptors originate from a man aged 45 to 65 in good health.

The chain carries TRBV9 and TRBJ1-6, with 10 bases fitting TRBD1. The CDR3 consists of 20 residues. With 5 bases clipped from V and 0 bases from J, the junction kept 14 bases outside the gene matches. Looked up from germline, CDR1 is SGDLS and CDR2 is YYNGEE. CDR3 DNA sequence: TGTGCCAGCAGACGAAGCCGGGACAGGGGCCCGAGCTCCTATAATTCACCCCTCCACTTT. Translated: CASRRSRDRGPSSYNSPLHF. Variable domain in full (rest from reference TRBV9 and TRBJ1-6): DSGVTQTPKHLITATGQRVTLRCSPRSGDLSVYWYQQSLDQGLQFLIQYYNGEERAKGNILERFSAQQFPDLHSELNLSSLELGDSALYFCASRRSRDRGPSSYNSPLHFGNGTRLTVT.

The rearrangement links TRBV27 to TRBJ1-2; TRBD1 might be the D (5 bases). CDR1 MNHEY and CDR2 SMNVEV come from the germline V gene (reference sequence). The CDR3 loop spans 18 amino acids. V was pared by 2 bases and J by 3 bases, with 22 bases between. The CDR3 DNA follows: TGTGCCAGCAGTTTAACCCTCCCCGGCCCCGACAGTTACTATGGCTACACCTTC. Its translation: CASSLTLPGPDSYYGYTF.

This chain links TRBV18 with TRBJ2-2; D ambiguous. Germline CDR1 is KGHSH and CDR2 is LQKENI. CDR3 length equals 16 residues. Trimming took 2 bases from V and 4 from J, leaving 14 bases between them. The CDR3 protein is CASSPNQLSGTGELFF. The CDR3 DNA sequence: TGTGCCAGCTCACCAAATCAACTCTCCGGCACCGGGGAGCTGTTTTTT.

This chain joins TRBV6-6 and TRBJ2-6, with 9 positions matching TRBD1. Germline assignment: CDR1 MNHNY and CDR2 SVGAGI (reference sequence). V dropped 5 bases and J dropped 0; count of bases not matched to a gene: 5. The CDR3 loop spans 17 amino acids. The CDR3 DNA reads as TGTGCCAGCAGTCACGGGACAGGGACCTCTGGGGCCAACGTCCTGACTTTC. Translated, it gives CASSHGTGTSGANVLTF.

The rearrangement links TRBV18 to TRBJ1-3, with D possibly TRBD1 on 5 matching bases. Germline loops: CDR1 KGHSH, CDR2 LQKENI. Deletions cut 4 bases from V and 4 bases from J, with 14 bases between. This CDR3 spans 15 amino acids. The CDR3 here is CASSQDQGPGNTIYF. CDR3 bases: TGTGCCAGCTCACAAGATCAGGGTCCCGGAAACACCATATATTTT. Using reference TRBV18 and TRBJ1-3 for the parts outside the CDR3, the full variable domain is NAGVMQNPRHLVRRRGQEARLRCSPMKGHSHVYWYRQLPEEGLKFMVYLQKENIIDESGMPKERFSAEFPKEGPSILRIQQVVRGDSAAYFCASSQDQGPGNTIYFGEGSWLTVV.

The chain uses TRBV11-1 and TRBJ2-7; 7 bases fit TRBD1. The CDR3 sequence is 15 residues long. The germline V gene has CDR1 SGHAT and CDR2 FQDESV (reference sequence). V lost 6 bases and J lost 0; bases outside the gene matches: 8. DNA for the CDR3: TGTGCCAGCAGAAGAAATAGGGACAGCTCCTACGAGCAGTACTTC. Translation gives CASRRNRDSSYEQYF.

The gene calls are TRBV3-1 (or the pseudogene TRBV3-2) and TRBJ2-7, with 12 bases that match TRBD2. Germline trimming cut 1 base from V and 12 bases from J; bases unmatched to any gene: 13. The CDR3 is made up of 16 amino acids. The germline gives CDR1 LGHDT, CDR2 YNNKEL (reference sequence). The DNA of the CDR3 is TGTGCCAGCAGCCAAGCCCCTGGCCTAGCGGGAGGGGCCTTGTACTTC. Amino acid sequence: CASSQAPGLAGGALYF.

In its sample, this clone was seen once. The chain uses TRBV27 and TRBJ2-7; D not certain. Germline CDR1 is MNHEY and CDR2 is SMNVEV (reference sequence). Trimming shortened V by 0 bases and J by 3 bases, and 6 bases separated the two germline ends. This CDR3 contains 13 residues. The chain's CDR3 is CASSLSQHYEQYF. The CDR3 DNA reads TGTGCCAGCAGTTTATCCCAGCACTACGAGCAGTACTTC.

The rearrangement links TRBV6-5 to TRBJ1-2; TRBD1 matches 8 bases. This CDR3 spans 15 amino acids. CDR1 and CDR2 from the germline V gene are MNHEY and SVGAGI. J lost 5 bases, V lost 2 bases, and 7 bases had no gene match. CDR3 residues: CASSYLPGTGYGYTF. The CDR3 coding sequence is TGTGCCAGCAGTTACCTTCCCGGGACAGGATATGGCTACACCTTC.

This chain joins TRBV5-1 and TRBJ2-7, with D possibly TRBD2 on 6 matching bases. In germline, CDR1 is SGHRS, CDR2 YFSETQ. The CDR3 is 15 residues long. Deletions cut 0 bases from V and 4 bases from J, with 14 bases between. In nucleotides, the CDR3 is TGCGCCAGCAGCTTGGAAGCAGCGGGCGGTTACGAGCAGTACTTC. It yields the protein CASSLEAAGGYEQYF.